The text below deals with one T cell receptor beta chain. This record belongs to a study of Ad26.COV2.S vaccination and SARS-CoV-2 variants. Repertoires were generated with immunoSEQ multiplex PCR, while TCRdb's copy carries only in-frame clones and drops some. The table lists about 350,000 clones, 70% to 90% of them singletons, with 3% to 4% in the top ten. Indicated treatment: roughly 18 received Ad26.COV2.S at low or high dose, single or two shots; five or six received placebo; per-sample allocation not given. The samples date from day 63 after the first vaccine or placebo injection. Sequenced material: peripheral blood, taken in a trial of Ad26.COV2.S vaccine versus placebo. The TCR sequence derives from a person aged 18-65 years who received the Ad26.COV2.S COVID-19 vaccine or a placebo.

DNA for the CDR3: TGTGCCAGCAGCCCAACACAGACAGGGTATGAGACCCAGTACTTC. It encodes CASSPTQTGYETQYF. The rearrangement uses TRBV28 and TRBJ2-5; TRBD1 matches at 7 bases. The CDR3 is 15 amino acids. Germline values: CDR1 MDHEN, CDR2 SYDVKM. V gave up 6 bases and J gave up 5 bases; unmatched junction bases: 12.